Listed below are T cell receptor beta chains from one sample, sequenced in a study of memory CD4+ T cells and cytomegalovirus serostatus. Only in-frame clones appear in the TCRdb table, and some are missing; sequencing was by immunoSEQ multiplex PCR. The sample carries 70,000 to 90,000 clones, about 78% recorded once. Sequencing input: memory CD4+ T cells from blood. These receptors all stem from an adult in good health and CMV-seropositive. CDR3s include the opening cysteine and the closing phenylalanine or tryptophan. The D gene is left open where the match is weak.

TRBV5-1	TRBJ2-5	-	14	TGCGCCAGCAGCTTGGGGGCAGCCCAAGAGACCCAGTACTTC	CASSLGAAQETQYF
TRBV19	TRBJ2-1	-	15	TGTGCCAGTAGTCGACAGGTGGGCACACAATCTGAGCAGTTCTTC	CASSRQVGTQSEQFF
TRBV29-1	TRBJ2-1	-	13	TGCAGCGGAAGGAGGGTGTCCTACAATGAGCAGTTCTTC	CSGRRVSYNEQFF
TRBV9	TRBJ1-1	-	14	TGTGCCAGCAGCGTTTTAGAGGGGGAAACTGAAGCTTTCTTT	CASSVLEGETEAFF
TRBV5-6	TRBJ1-3	TRBD1	15	TGTGCCAGCAGCTTCGGACAGGGTCAGGGAAACACCATATATTTT	CASSFGQGQGNTIYF
TRBV6-6	TRBJ2-5	-	10	TGTGCCAGCAGTTCGGAGACCCAGTACTTC	CASSSETQYF
TRBV2	TRBJ2-2	TRBD2	14	TGTGCCAGCAGAAGACTAGCGCCGACCGGGGAGCTGTTTTTT	CASRRLAPTGELFF
TRBV19	TRBJ1-6	-	16	TGTGCCAGTAGTCCTCGCGGGGGCCAGGGTAATTCACCCCTCCACTTT	CASSPRGGQGNSPLHF
TRBV2	TRBJ2-5	TRBD2	15	TGTGCCAGCAGTGCGGGACTAACCCCCCAAGAGACCCAGTACTTC	CASSAGLTPQETQYF
TRBV15	TRBJ1-2	-	12	TGTGCCACCAGCGGTCCCAACTATGGCTACACCTTC	CATSGPNYGYTF